The 28 T cell receptor beta chains below were found in one sample sequenced in a study of sequential checkpoint blockade in melanoma. Clones were read by immunoSEQ multiplex PCR, and TCRdb kept only the in-frame ones, dropping some. The sample contains about 2,400 clones, roughly 29% of which appear only once. Specified treatment: randomized to nivolumab then ipilimumab (arm A) or the reverse (arm B). The source material was tumor tissue (inferred from file names), sampled from a patient given nivolumab and ipilimumab in sequence. The receptors here all came from a human donor with melanoma.

This clone is termed medium-sized. This chain connects TRBV11-3 to TRBJ2-7; 8 bases agree with TRBD1. Germline CDR1 reads SGHNT; CDR2 reads YENEEA. The ends lost 5 bases at V and 4 bases at J; junction bases unmatched: 13. This CDR3 spans 16 amino acids. CDR3 residues: CASSPTSGTGIYEQYF. For the CDR3, the DNA is TGTGCCAGCAGCCCGACTTCCGGGACAGGTATATACGAGCAGTACTTC. Variable domain in full (rest from reference TRBV11-3 and TRBJ2-7): EAGVVQSPRYKIIEKKQPVAFWCNPISGHNTLYWYLQNLGQGPELLIRYENEEAVDDSQLPKDRFSAERLKGVDSTLKIQPAELGDSAVYLCASSPTSGTGIYEQYFGPGTRLTVT.

The rearrangement joins TRBV6-8 to TRBJ1-3; D unresolved. The CDR3 sequence is 19 residues long. Trimming removed 5 bases at V and 1 base at J, with 24 bases between. Germline V gives CDR1 MNHGY, CDR2 SAAAGT. CDR3 amino acids: CASSGRPLAFVVSGNTIYF. CDR3 sequence (DNA): TGTGCCAGCAGTGGGCGGCCCCTTGCATTTGTAGTGTCTGGAAACACCATATATTTT.

Only a few counts were recorded for this clone. This rearrangement joins TRBV6-4 to TRBJ2-7; 7 bases match TRBD2. CDR1 MRHNA and CDR2 SNTAGT come from the germline V gene. V lost 10 bases and J lost 7; bases outside the gene matches: 7. The CDR3 has 11 amino acids. The CDR3 bases are TGTGCCATCAGGAGGGAGGGGGAGCAGTACTTC. Its protein product is CAIRREGEQYF.

The DNA for the CDR3 is TGCGCCAGCAGAAGCAGCGGGGGTTCCTACAATGAGCAGTTCTTC. Translating it yields CASRSSGGSYNEQFF. J is TRBJ2-1 and V is TRBV5-1; 8 bases are a match to TRBD2. The V segment lost 5 bases and the J segment 1 base; nucleotides outside the gene matches: 5. The germline CDR1 and CDR2 sequences are SGHRS and YFSETQ. The CDR3 sequence is 15 residues long. Full variable domain (missing parts from reference TRBV5-1 and TRBJ2-1): KAGVTQTPRYLIKTRGQQVTLSCSPISGHRSVSWYQQTPGQGLQFLFEYFSETQRNKGNFPGRFSGRQFSNSRSEMNVSTLELGDSALYLCASRSSGGSYNEQFFGPGTRLTVL.

The V call is TRBV5-1, the J call TRBJ2-1, with D possibly being TRBD2 (7 bases). V dropped 0 bases and J dropped 1 base, with 8 bases sitting between them. Germline V CDR1 and CDR2: SGHRS, YFSETQ. The CDR3 runs to 15 residues. The CDR3 DNA reads TGCGCCAGCAGCTTGGAGGGGGGGTCCTACAATGAGCAGTTCTTC. This encodes CASSLEGGSYNEQFF.

V is TRBV6-8 and J is TRBJ2-3; 10 nucleotides line up with TRBD1. CDR1 is MNHGY, CDR2 SAAAGT, per germline. The CDR3 sequence is 15 residues long. V shed 6 bases, J shed 2 bases, and the junction held 5 bases outside the gene matches. Written as DNA, the CDR3 is TGTGCCAGCAGGGCGGGACAGGGGCACACAGATACGCAGTATTTT. The encoded protein is CASRAGQGHTDTQYF.

This clone was seen just once. V is TRBV19 and J is TRBJ1-1; unclear D gene. The CDR3 covers 15 residues. Trimming removed 6 bases from V and 6 bases from J, with 20 bases in between. Germline assignment: CDR1 LNHDA and CDR2 SQIVND (reference sequence). The DNA for the CDR3 is TGTGCCAGTAGCATCTTAGGCCTTGGGAGTGCTGAAGCTTTCTTT. It encodes CASSILGLGSAEAFF.

The rearrangement joins TRBV5-1 to TRBJ2-5; 9 bases agree with TRBD1. Losses at the gene ends were 3 bases for V and 3 bases for J; bases not matched to a gene: 3. Germline V CDR1 and CDR2: SGHRS, YFSETQ. The CDR3 extends over 14 amino acids. CDR3 nucleotide sequence: TGCGCCAGCAGCTCAGGGACAGGGAAAGAGACCCAGTACTTC. This encodes CASSSGTGKETQYF.

This rearrangement joins TRBV11-3 to TRBJ2-6; no firm D call. The germline V and J ends were trimmed by 4 bases and 0 bases, with 10 bases remaining between them. CDR3 size: 16 residues. CDR1 and CDR2 from the germline V gene are SGHNT and YENEEA. The CDR3 bases are TGTGCCAGCAGCTGGCAGGCCTCCTCTGGGGCCAACGTCCTGACTTTC. Translated, it gives CASSWQASSGANVLTF.

The gene calls are TRBV6-8 and TRBJ2-1; TRBD2 aligns across 10 bases. The trim removed 6 bases at V and 8 bases at J, leaving 10 bases unmatched. This CDR3 spans 15 amino acids. Germline V gene data show CDR1 as MNHGY and CDR2 as SAAAGT. In DNA form, the CDR3 reads TGTGCCAGCAGGCCGCCTAGCGGGAGTGGGGATGAGCAGTTCTTC. This sequence encodes CASRPPSGSGDEQFF.

This chain uses TRBV19 with TRBJ1-6; D unresolved. The ends were cut back, 3 bases at V and 1 base at J, with 7 bases in the middle. Germline values: CDR1 LNHDA, CDR2 SQIVND (reference sequence). This CDR3 is 15 amino acids long. The CDR3 reads CASSIKRSYNSPLHF. CDR3 in DNA: TGTGCCAGTAGTATCAAGAGGTCCTATAATTCACCCCTCCACTTT.

By sample share, this clone is medium-sized (0.01 to 0.1%). The V and J genes are TRBV11-3 and TRBJ1-1; D is perhaps TRBD1 (6 bases). The CDR3 runs 14 residues. V shed 5 bases and J shed 5 bases, with 15 bases lying between them. The V gene's germline CDR1 is SGHNT and CDR2 YENEEA. The CDR3 spells CASSRTAWNTEAFF. The CDR3 DNA follows: TGTGCCAGCAGCCGGACAGCTTGGAATACTGAAGCTTTCTTT.

The V gene is TRBV19, the J gene TRBJ1-1; TRBD1 matches 8 bases. Germline V lookup: CDR1 LNHDA, CDR2 SQIVND (reference sequence). The V and J ends lost 3 bases and 4 bases, in that order; junction bases with no gene match: 7. This CDR3 is built from 15 residues. CDR3 loop: CASSIDQTGATEAFF. For the CDR3, the DNA is TGTGCCAGTAGTATCGATCAGACAGGGGCCACTGAAGCTTTCTTT.

This clone counts as hyperexpanded. V usage is TRBV6-8 and J usage is TRBJ1-1, with D possibly being TRBD1 (5 bases). The CDR3 is 14 residues long. V lost 8 bases and J 4 bases, leaving 17 bases between the germline ends. CDR1 MNHGY and CDR2 SAAAGT come from the germline V gene. The chain's CDR3 is CASFRRGIFTEAFF. As DNA, the CDR3 is TGTGCCAGCTTCCGTCGGGGGATATTCACTGAAGCTTTCTTT.

In this sample, this clone turned up a few times. A read error may produce the germline difference seen at one junction end. This chain links TRBV6-8 with TRBJ2-7; D is possibly TRBD2 (5 bases). The length of the CDR3 is 13 residues. The germline gives CDR1 MNHGY, CDR2 SAAAGT. Here the CDR3 reads CAISGGQSYEQYF. CDR3 DNA: TGTGCCATCAGTGGAGGCCAGTCCTACGAGCAGTACTTC.

CDR3 nucleotides: TGCGCCAGCAGCTTGTCCGGGGGAGGAAACGAAAAACTGTTTTTT. As protein: CASSLSGGGNEKLFF. The rearrangement joins TRBV5-1 to TRBJ1-4; maybe TRBD1 (5 bases). The V and J ends lost 1 base and 8 bases respectively, with 15 bases between them. Looked up from germline, CDR1 is SGHRS and CDR2 is YFSETQ. This CDR3 spans 15 amino acids. Together with reference TRBV5-1 and TRBJ1-4, the CDR3 gives the full variable domain: KAGVTQTPRYLIKTRGQQVTLSCSPISGHRSVSWYQQTPGQGLQFLFEYFSETQRNKGNFPGRFSGRQFSNSRSEMNVSTLELGDSALYLCASSLSGGGNEKLFFGSGTQLSVL.

This clone is medium-sized within its sample. This chain uses TRBV11-3 with TRBJ2-2, with no clear D. V lost 3 bases, J lost 8 bases, and 13 bases lay in between. There are 14 residues in the CDR3. CDR1 is SGHNT and CDR2 is YENEEA in the germline V gene. CDR3 in amino acids: CASSLDLSKGELFF. The CDR3 nucleotides read TGTGCCAGCAGCTTGGACCTCTCGAAAGGGGAGCTGTTTTTT.

The gene calls are TRBV19 and TRBJ2-7, with D tentatively TRBD1 (6 bases). The CDR3 totals 15 residues. CDR1 is LNHDA, CDR2 SQIVND, per germline (reference sequence). V lost 0 bases and J lost 4, with 13 bases in between. Here the CDR3 reads CASSIDFGQRYEQYF. CDR3 DNA sequence: TGTGCCAGTAGTATAGATTTTGGACAGAGATACGAGCAGTACTTC.

The chain is built from TRBV14 and TRBJ1-2; unclear D gene. The CDR3 loop spans 13 amino acids. Germline V gene lookup returns CDR1 SGHDN and CDR2 FVKESK. V was pared by 4 bases and J by 5 bases, with 11 bases between. CDR3 nucleotide sequence: TGTGCCAGCAGCCCCCTAGAGAGATATGGCTACACCTTC. Its translation: CASSPLERYGYTF.

V is TRBV12-5 and J is TRBJ2-4; TRBD2 is a possible D gene (6 bases). The CDR3 is 13 amino acids. From germline, CDR1 is LGHNT and CDR2 FRNRAP. CDR3 sequence: CASTLAGTNIQYF. The CDR3 region has the DNA TGTGCCAGCACCTTGGCGGGGACGAACATTCAGTACTTC.

This clone was counted between two and nine times. V usage is TRBV19 and J usage is TRBJ1-4; D remains ambiguous. Germline V gene lookup returns CDR1 LNHDA and CDR2 SQIVND (reference sequence). CDR3 length: 16 amino acids. V shed 0 bases and J shed 7 bases, with 15 bases lying between them. This CDR3 reads CASSIDLSTGGEKLFF. The CDR3 DNA reads as TGTGCCAGTAGTATAGATCTATCCACCGGAGGTGAAAAACTGTTTTTT.

In its sample, this clone was seen once. The chain couples TRBV14 to TRBJ2-1; TRBD2 agrees at 8 bases. The CDR3 runs to 16 residues. Germline V CDR1 and CDR2: SGHDN, FVKESK. V lost 4 bases and J lost 2; bases outside the gene matches: 7. The CDR3 region is CASSPLSGGPYNEQFF. As DNA, the CDR3 is TGTGCCAGCAGCCCCCTTTCGGGGGGGCCCTACAATGAGCAGTTCTTC. The full variable domain, its missing parts supplied by reference TRBV14 and TRBJ2-1, is EAGVTQFPSHSVIEKGQTVTLRCDPISGHDNLYWYRRVMGKEIKFLLHFVKESKQDESGMPNNRFLAERTGGTYSTLKVQPAELEDSGVYFCASSPLSGGPYNEQFFGPGTRLTVL.

This clone qualifies as medium-sized (0.01 to 0.1%). This chain uses TRBV11-3 with TRBJ1-1, with 9 bases fitting TRBD1. The V gene's germline CDR1 is SGHNT and CDR2 YENEEA. V gave up 5 bases and J gave up 4 bases; unmatched junction bases: 5. This CDR3 region has 14 residues. CDR3 protein: CASSTGGASTEAFF. DNA of the CDR3: TGTGCCAGCAGCACAGGGGGCGCGAGCACTGAAGCTTTCTTT.

This clone was detected only a few times. V gene TRBV9 combines with J gene TRBJ2-1; maybe TRBD1 (7 bases). The length of the CDR3 is 15 residues. In germline, CDR1 is SGDLS, CDR2 YYNGEE. V shed 5 bases and J shed 5 bases, with 17 bases lying between them. Here the CDR3 reads CASSPPGGTHNEQFF. The DNA for the CDR3 is TGTGCCAGCAGTCCCCCAGGGGGGACCCACAATGAGCAGTTCTTC.

J is TRBJ1-1 and V is TRBV12-5; tentative D call: TRBD1 (5 bases). The germline gives CDR1 LGHNT, CDR2 FRNRAP. CDR3 size: 13 residues. CDR3 protein: CASTPTVNTEAFF. The CDR3 DNA follows: TGTGCCAGCACCCCGACAGTGAACACTGAAGCTTTCTTT. Filled out from reference TRBV12-5 and TRBJ1-1, the complete variable domain reads DARVTQTPRHKVTEMGQEVTMRCQPILGHNTVFWYRQTMMQGLELLAYFRNRAPLDDSGMPKDRFSAEMPDATLATLKIQPSEPRDSAVYFCASTPTVNTEAFFGQGTRLTVV.

By share, this clone counts as large. The chain is built from TRBV18 and TRBJ1-2; D is ambiguous. The germline V and J ends were trimmed by 0 bases and 4 bases, with 9 bases remaining between them. Germline CDR1 KGHSH, CDR2 LQKENI. The CDR3 is 14 residues long. The DNA of the CDR3 is TGTGCCAGCTCACCACCTACAGAGTCCTATGGCTACACCTTC. Its protein product is CASSPPTESYGYTF.

There are a few counts of this clone. This chain uses TRBV6-8 with TRBJ2-7; perhaps TRBD1 as D (6 bases). Germline V gene lookup returns CDR1 MNHGY and CDR2 SAAAGT. This CDR3 has 16 residues. With 5 bases removed from V and 3 bases from J, the gap between germline ends came to 20 bases. The CDR3 coding sequence is TGTGCCAGCAGTGATCTTCCTCGGGGACACTTCTACGAGCAGTACGTC. It encodes CASSDLPRGHFYEQYV.

V and J are TRBV11-3 and TRBJ2-5; possibly TRBD2 for D (6 bases). The CDR3 is made up of 14 amino acids. Trimming shortened V by 5 bases and J by 1 base, and 11 bases separated the two germline ends. Germline CDR1 and CDR2: SGHNT and YENEEA. The CDR3 coding sequence is TGTGCCAGCAGCCTTAGCGGTCCCCAAGAGACCCAGTACTTC. Protein sequence: CASSLSGPQETQYF.